These 19 T cell receptor beta chains originate from one sample sequenced in a study of shared clonotypes between healthy human individuals. Measured with immunoSEQ multiplex PCR; TCRdb has only the in-frame clones, and not every one. The table lists around 200,000 clones, just under 95% of them singletons. The specimen was naive CD4+ T cells sorted from blood. Subset described: CD45RA+ positively selected. The receptors were gathered from a woman under 40 in good health.

This chain links TRBV18 with TRBJ1-1; D remains ambiguous. This CDR3 spans 13 amino acids. The V and J ends lost 6 bases and 0 bases respectively, with 8 bases between them. Germline V gene lookup returns CDR1 KGHSH and CDR2 LQKENI. The CDR3 sequence is CASSDGLNTEAFF. In DNA, the CDR3 is TGTGCCAGCTCGGACGGATTGAACACTGAAGCTTTCTTT.

The chain carries TRBV6-5 and TRBJ2-1, with D unclear. Germline values: CDR1 MNHEY, CDR2 SVGAGI. V shed 7 bases and J shed 0 bases, with 7 bases lying between them. This CDR3 region has 13 residues. The CDR3, as DNA: TGTGCCAGCAAGGGTTACTCCTACAATGAGCAGTTCTTC. This translates into CASKGYSYNEQFF.

The chain recombines TRBV27 with TRBJ1-6; no definite D call. This CDR3 contains 16 residues. The germline gives CDR1 MNHEY, CDR2 SMNVEV (reference sequence). The ends were cut back, 2 bases at V and 7 bases at J, with 15 bases in the middle. CDR3 nucleotides: TGTGCCAGCAGTTTAAATCTAGCCCGGGCAAATTCACCCCTCCACTTT. It yields the protein CASSLNLARANSPLHF.

This clone was observed a single time. V is TRBV19 and J is TRBJ2-6, with TRBD2 as a possible D gene (5 bases). The V and J ends lost 6 bases and 0 bases respectively, with 15 bases between them. Per germline, CDR1 LNHDA and CDR2 SQIVND (reference sequence). This CDR3 contains 17 residues. In DNA form, the CDR3 reads TGTGCCAGTAGCGGGATATTGCTAGCCTCTGGGGCCAACGTCCTGACTTTC. Translated, it gives CASSGILLASGANVLTF. The variable domain in full, with the rest retrieved from reference TRBV19 and TRBJ2-6, is DGGITQSPKYLFRKEGQNVTLSCEQNLNHDAMYWYRQDPGQGLRLIYYSQIVNDFQKGDIAEGYSVSREKKESFPLTVTSAQKNPTAFYLCASSGILLASGANVLTFGAGSRLTVL.

The rearrangement links TRBV7-9 to TRBJ1-1; D remains unclear. Trimming took 6 bases from V and 3 from J, leaving 23 bases between them. Germline V CDR1 and CDR2: SEHNR, FQNEAQ (reference sequence). CDR3 length: 17 residues. In DNA, the CDR3 is TGTGCCAGCAGTTTATCCCCGGGCTCCGAAAGGCACACTGAAGCTTTCTTT. It encodes CASSLSPGSERHTEAFF.

This clone was detected once. V and J are TRBV6-4 and TRBJ2-7, with TRBD1 as a possible D gene (6 bases). V lost 7 bases and J lost 4, with 17 bases in between. Germline loops: CDR1 MRHNA, CDR2 SNTAGT. The CDR3 is made up of 14 amino acids. CDR3: CASTLQGPYYEQYF. CDR3 DNA sequence: TGTGCCAGCACCTTACAGGGTCCTTATTACGAGCAGTACTTC.

The chain carries TRBV29-1 and TRBJ2-1; 8 bases align to TRBD2. The CDR3 totals 12 residues. The V and J ends lost 7 bases and 8 bases, in that order; junction bases with no gene match: 7. Germline V gene data show CDR1 as SQVTM and CDR2 as ANQGSEA. This chain's CDR3 is CSAQAGVDEQFF. In DNA form, the CDR3 reads TGCAGCGCTCAAGCGGGAGTCGATGAGCAGTTCTTC.

The chain couples TRBV5-1 to TRBJ2-5; TRBD1 matches at 7 bases. This CDR3 has 16 amino acids. From germline, CDR1 is SGHRS and CDR2 YFSETQ. V shed 0 bases, J shed 4 bases, and the junction held 9 bases outside the gene matches. The CDR3 loop is CASSLVTGVSRETQYF. DNA for the CDR3: TGCGCCAGCAGCTTGGTAACAGGGGTAAGCAGAGAGACCCAGTACTTC.

V usage is TRBV28 and J usage is TRBJ1-5; 9 positions match TRBD1. CDR3 length equals 14 residues. V was clipped by 4 bases and J by 6 bases; unmatched bases: 4. Germline CDR1 is MDHEN and CDR2 is SYDVKM. The CDR3 DNA follows: TGTGCCAGCAGTTCGGGACAGGGAGGTCAGCCCCAGCATTTT. This translates into CASSSGQGGQPQHF.

This clone was seen once. This chain joins TRBV2 and TRBJ2-7; unclear D gene. The V gene lost 5 bases and the J gene lost 3 bases, with 17 bases spanning the gap. The CDR3 runs 15 residues. Germline V gene data show CDR1 as SNHLY and CDR2 as FYNNEI. The CDR3 is CASSLLVVDNYEQYF. The CDR3 bases are TGTGCCAGCAGTCTTCTCGTGGTCGACAACTACGAGCAGTACTTC.

The chain links TRBV7-9 to TRBJ2-5; TRBD2 aligns across 8 bases. Trimming at V came to 2 bases and at J to 5 bases, leaving 4 bases not matched to a gene. This CDR3 contains 14 residues. The germline V gene has CDR1 SEHNR and CDR2 FQNEAQ (reference sequence). The CDR3 DNA is TGTGCCAGCAGCTTAAGCTCGGGAGGGGAGACCCAGTACTTC. This encodes CASSLSSGGETQYF.

The chain recombines TRBV7-2 with TRBJ1-3; D unresolved. The V gene's germline CDR1 is SGHTA and CDR2 FQGNSA. This CDR3 is 14 amino acids long. Trimming took 5 bases from V and 3 from J, leaving 11 bases between them. The CDR3 bases are TGTGCCAGCAGCCCCCGGACCCTTGGAAACACCATATATTTT. Translation gives CASSPRTLGNTIYF.

The J gene is TRBJ2-4, the V gene TRBV28; tentative D call: TRBD1 (5 bases). The CDR3 extends over 13 amino acids. V was trimmed by 3 bases and J by 5 bases, leaving 8 bases between them. CDR1 MDHEN and CDR2 SYDVKM come from the germline V gene. The CDR3 DNA follows: TGTGCCAGCAGTTTGGGCAGGGAAAACATTCAGTACTTC. Encoded protein: CASSLGRENIQYF.

V usage is TRBV29-1 and J usage is TRBJ2-3, with TRBD2 matching over 7 bases. Germline V gene data show CDR1 as SQVTM and CDR2 as ANQGSEA. J lost 4 bases, V lost 4 bases, and 8 bases had no gene match. CDR3 length equals 14 residues. CDR3 region: CSVGKTSQPDTQYF. The CDR3 DNA sequence: TGCAGCGTTGGAAAGACTAGCCAGCCAGATACGCAGTATTTT.

The chain links TRBV2 to TRBJ2-5; TRBD1 matches 10 bases. The CDR3 runs to 14 residues. V shed 8 bases and J 4 bases; nucleotides not matched to a gene: 7. Germline loops: CDR1 SNHLY, CDR2 FYNNEI. CDR3 amino acids: CASRGQGSGETQYF. The CDR3 DNA sequence: TGTGCCAGCCGGGGACAGGGGAGTGGAGAGACCCAGTACTTC.

The rearrangement uses TRBV28 and TRBJ1-4; 10 bases fit TRBD1. Germline V lookup: CDR1 MDHEN, CDR2 SYDVKM. This CDR3 contains 20 residues. The V gene end was trimmed by 2 bases and the J gene end by 0 bases; junction bases not matched to a gene: 12. DNA of the CDR3: TGTGCCAGCAGTTTAACGAAATCAGACAGGGGGCAGGCAACTAATGAAAAACTGTTTTTT. Its translation is CASSLTKSDRGQATNEKLFF.

In nucleotides, the CDR3 is TGTGCCAGCAGTTCCTCCCCGACCGTTAACTATGGCTACACCTTC. Translation gives CASSSSPTVNYGYTF. The gene calls are TRBV6-5 and TRBJ1-2; D is uncertain. CDR1 and CDR2 from the germline V gene are MNHEY and SVGAGI. V was shortened by 4 bases and J by 1 base, with 13 bases between the two germline ends. The CDR3 loop spans 15 amino acids.

With regard to this clone: The junction shows a germline mismatch at one end, possibly a read error. The chain joins TRBV5-1 to TRBJ1-1; 8 nucleotides line up with TRBD1. The germline V gene encodes CDR1 SGHRS and CDR2 YFSETQ. The CDR3 is made up of 14 amino acids. The DNA for the CDR3 is TGCGCCAGCAGGTTGGGACAGGTCAGATCTGAAGCTTTCTTT. Its translation: CASRLGQVRSEAFF.

V is TRBV29-1 and J is TRBJ1-5, with TRBD1 matching 8 bases. This CDR3 comprises 14 residues. The V and J ends lost 3 bases and 3 bases, in that order; junction bases with no gene match: 4. CDR1 and CDR2 from the germline V gene are SQVTM and ANQGSEA. The CDR3 sequence is CSVDTGGPNQPQHF. The CDR3 DNA reads as TGCAGCGTTGATACAGGGGGTCCCAATCAGCCCCAGCATTTT.